This TCR beta chain was sequenced in a study of metastatic and nonmetastatic thyroid tumors. Study-wide context: Malignant and benign thyroid patients had repertoires compared in peripheral blood and tumor or nodule tissue. Regarding the study as a whole: Across blood and tumor, TCR beta diversity in malignant thyroid tumors was reportedly significantly higher than in benign nodules.

Per the authors' pipeline: The study built a papillary thyroid cancer distant-metastasis classifier from CDR3 differences across clinicopathological groups. Using MiXCR, TCRdb reanalyzed the PCR reads. For this entry, the V and J calls and clone size follow TCRdb and not the study's own pipeline. The table lists about 69,000 clones, more than 13% of them singletons. Thyroid surgery took place with no prior treatment in any patient. With regard to this clone: The antigen is unknown.

Looked up from germline, CDR1 is SGHTA and CDR2 is FQGNSA. The V end was cut by 4 bases, the J end by 5 bases, with 15 bases between. This CDR3 region has 15 residues. The sample taken for sequencing was blood. V is TRBV7-2 and J is TRBJ1-5; TRBD1 is a possible D gene (6 bases). This receptor was obtained from a male donor with papillary thyroid cancer or a benign thyroid nodule (not recorded which). Some clones in this sample may be carry-over from other donors' samples. CDR3 bases: TGTGCCAGCAGCTATTCCTTCGGGGGGCATCAGCCCCAGCATTTT. This codes for CASSYSFGGHQPQHF. Full variable domain (rest looked up from reference TRBV7-2 and TRBJ1-5): GAGVSQSPSNKVTEKGKDVELRCDPISGHTALYWYRQSLGQGLEFLIYFQGNSAPDKSGLPSDRFSAERTGGSVSTLTIQRTQQEDSAVYLCASSYSFGGHQPQHFGDGTRLSIL.